The source of this T cell receptor (beta chain) is a study of long-term antiretroviral therapy in people with HIV (dated by TCRdb to about 2022). In the study overall: The earliest samples were collected about a decade before the 2015 WHO recommendation for immediate ART, when ART was typically delayed until CD4 counts fell. Test extractions of a monoclonal T-cell line alongside 30 to 35 polyclonal samples showed no cross-contamination during QIAcube processing. From some 30 adults with confirmed HIV infection, the cohort provided roughly 200 cryopreserved PBMC samples, gathered serially across a mean of around six years (range 1-12). Among the 25 to 30 participants with HIV, eleven were female. Whether ART initiation and durable HIV suppression were associated with changes in peripheral blood TRB repertoire composition and diversity was tested in a retrospective serial study.

As for this clone: Its antigen is still unknown. Within one base of it there is no much larger clone, and no base qualities were kept.

Participants were included only if at least one PBMC sample before ART initiation and at least two post-ART samples were available. Treatment was received in the United States of America by all participants with HIV. Before DNA extraction, cryopreserved samples of roughly 0.85-10 million PBMC were thawed and washed. At the time of the earliest PBMC sample for each participant with HIV, ages ranged from about 23 to 60 years. PBMC samples from each participant spanned 1-4 timepoints before ART initiation and 2-8 timepoints after ART initiation, with a median of 7 samples. For every participant, serial HIV viral load, CD4+ T-cell count, ART history and demographic data were obtained. Genomic DNA was extracted from unsorted PBMC with a Qiagen kit on a QIAcube, with processing performed in batches of 12 samples. V is reduced by 1 base and J by 0 bases, leaving a spacing of 9 bases between them. The germline V gene encodes CDR1 LNHDA and CDR2 SQIVND (reference sequence). The CDR3 spans 15 residues, from the cysteine through the phenylalanine. Of all the DNA, just the CDR3 is kept, 45 bases in frame from base 1.

The paper as a whole reports these results and caveats: Samples dated from 2004 to 2017, and the ART regimens used may be less effective than current ones. Owing to limited PBMC availability, only the TCR beta chain was sequenced, without alpha chain pairing. HIV repertoires had narrower CDR3 length ranges than controls, and the network structure suggested an antigen-experienced repertoire that shifted only slightly toward naive after ART. The repertoire was dominated across all time points by expanded TRB clones identified before ART initiation, although this dominance was seen to fluctuate and to decrease in many PLHIV after ART. Inferences about post-ART repertoire changes are limited because no data were available on ART adherence, viral resistance or therapy changes. Because pre-ART samples had limited cell numbers, unsorted PBMC were profiled rather than sorted CD4+ and CD8+ T cells. A significant increase in TRB diversity was found to be associated with ART initiation, although TRB diversity was observed to remain significantly below that of transplant donor controls even after long-term ART.

The immunoSEQ hsTCRB v3.0 assay was used at survey level resolution to sequence the TRB variable region. The target sequencing depth for TRB was roughly 35,000-50,000 T-cell genomes per sample. TRB libraries were pooled and sequenced on an Illumina MiSeq using a v3 150-cycle kit. In the source study's methods: Analysis of repertoires was carried out in R inside a reproducible Nextflow workflow spanning QC, data transformation and analysis. LymphoSeq2, an R package for exploring AIRR-Seq data, was used to implement custom analyses. A handful of samples that produced fewer than 5000 total TRB sequences were removed, so under 200 HIV repertoires were analyzed. Among the roughly 200 retained HIV repertoires, 55 to 60 were collected before ART initiation and approximately 130 after ART initiation. Repertoires were downsampled to 5000 TRB nucleotide sequences, and summary statistics were averaged over 100 downsampling iterations. Only TRB sequences with CDR3 regions of at least seven amino acids were retained for analysis. Two measures captured diversity: a Shannon entropy-derived clonality score and the Gini coefficient. In repertoire networks, the top 5000 CDR3 amino acid sequences were linked whenever an edit distance of one separated two sequences. Antigen specificity groups and MHC restriction were predicted for TRB CDR3 amino acid sequences with GLIPH2. Known CMV, EBV, HIV or tissue antigen associations were flagged by matching CDR3 amino acid sequences against VDJdb and McPAS-TCR. Pre-ART, post-ART and control groups were compared with Wilcoxon signed-rank tests and Holm-Bonferroni correction. The immuneACCESS repertoire file appears here via TCRdb, limited to in-frame rearrangements. These files lack a portion of the clones; in checked studies, under half of the deficit traces to unresolved V genes, and the cause of the others is not known. The DNA gave D and trimming, while V, J and clone size come from that table. This sample lists 20,000 to 30,000 clones; 70% to 80% were detected once. Of the sample, 10% is held by the ten largest clones.

The specimen was unsorted PBMCs, collected 1.2 years after starting antiretroviral therapy. This chain joins TRBV19 to TRBJ1-2; a weak D assignment points to TRBD1 (5 bases agree). The sequence was obtained from a woman aged 40 to 50 with HIV. The CDR3 region reads CASSIATGPNYGYTF. The DNA sequence is as follows: TGTGCCAGTAGTATAGCCACAGGCCCTAACTATGGCTACACCTTC.